What follows are 28 T cell receptor beta chains derived from one specimen sequenced in a study of blood T cell repertoires in COVID-19. Measured with immunoSEQ multiplex PCR; TCRdb has only the in-frame clones, and not every one. The sample carries under 250,000 clones, 82% recorded once. Specimen: PBMCs or T cells enriched from blood (not recorded which). The receptors here all came from a woman aged 60-70 years who had recovered from COVID-19.

This clone appeared once. This chain links TRBV7-2 with TRBJ2-7, with D perhaps TRBD1 (5 bases). In germline, CDR1 is SGHTA, CDR2 FQGNSA. The CDR3 loop spans 15 amino acids. The V and J ends lost 6 bases and 3 bases respectively, with 18 bases between them. CDR3 nucleotide sequence: TGTGCCAGCAGTCCATCGGCAGGGTTCGGCTACGAGCAGTACTTC. This codes for CASSPSAGFGYEQYF.

This clone has only a few counts. This rearrangement joins TRBV4-1 to TRBJ1-4; possibly TRBD1 for D (6 bases). V gave up 2 bases and J gave up 4 bases, with 8 bases separating them. The CDR3 is made up of 14 amino acids. Per germline, CDR1 MGHRA and CDR2 YSYEKL. The CDR3 reads CASSQSGVNEKLFF. DNA for the CDR3: TGCGCCAGCAGCCAATCAGGGGTTAATGAAAAACTGTTTTTT.

V gene TRBV27 combines with J gene TRBJ2-3; TRBD1 matches at 8 bases. The CDR3 length is 16 residues. J gave up 1 base and V 6 bases, and 9 bases lay outside the gene matches. In germline, CDR1 is MNHEY, CDR2 SMNVEV (reference sequence). Here the CDR3 reads CASSHRDRRRTDTQYF. CDR3 bases: TGTGCCAGCAGCCACCGGGACAGGCGACGCACAGATACGCAGTATTTT.

The chain joins TRBV11-3 to TRBJ2-1, with TRBD2 as a possible D gene (6 bases). V gave up 1 base and J gave up 6 bases, with 7 bases separating them. Germline CDR1 is SGHNT and CDR2 is YENEEA. There are 13 residues in the CDR3. In nucleotides, the CDR3 is TGTGCCAGCAGCTTAGCCGGGGGCAATGAGCAGTTCTTC. Translating gives CASSLAGGNEQFF.

The chain is built from TRBV7-8 and TRBJ2-7, with 8 bases lining up with TRBD2. V shed 0 bases and J 2 bases; nucleotides not matched to a gene: 6. Germline assignment: CDR1 SGHVS and CDR2 FQNEAQ. The CDR3 is 16 residues long. The chain's CDR3 is CASSLAAGTRTYEQYF. In nucleotides, the CDR3 is TGTGCCAGCAGCTTAGCCGCCGGGACTAGAACCTACGAGCAGTACTTC.

The J gene is TRBJ1-3, the V gene TRBV3-1 (or the pseudogene TRBV3-2); no reliable D call. In germline, CDR1 is LGHDT, CDR2 YNNKEL (reference sequence). The CDR3 sequence is 14 residues long. The ends were cut back, 4 bases at V and 0 bases at J, with 7 bases in the middle. DNA for the CDR3: TGTGCCAGCAGCCTAACCAGCTCTGGAAACACCATATATTTT. Its translation: CASSLTSSGNTIYF.

This clone was recorded a few times. This chain links TRBV3-1 (or the pseudogene TRBV3-2) with TRBJ1-5; D is undetermined. CDR1 and CDR2 (germline): LGHDT, YNNKEL (reference sequence). V was pared by 1 base and J by 5 bases, with 6 bases between. This CDR3 contains 13 residues. The DNA for the CDR3 is TGTGCCAGCAGCCAAGGGGCCTATCAGCCCCAGCATTTT. It codes for CASSQGAYQPQHF.

The chain uses TRBV11-3 and TRBJ1-1, with TRBD1 as a possible D gene (5 bases). Trimming left V 0 bases short and J 0 bases short, with 23 bases between. CDR1 SGHNT and CDR2 YENEEA come from the germline V gene. This CDR3 contains 20 residues. In DNA form, the CDR3 reads TGTGCCAGCAGCTTAGAAGGAGGGACGCGGTTGGGGCCGATGAACACTGAAGCTTTCTTT. Translating it yields CASSLEGGTRLGPMNTEAFF.

The DNA for the CDR3 is TGCGCCAGCAGCCAAGATGGGACAGGGACTCAGCCCCAGCATTTT. It encodes CASSQDGTGTQPQHF. V usage is TRBV4-3 and J usage is TRBJ1-5, with TRBD1 matching over 9 bases. The CDR3 covers 15 residues. After removal of 0 bases from V and 6 bases from J, the junction contained 3 bases not matched to a gene. Germline V gene data show CDR1 as LGHNA and CDR2 as YSLEER.

This clone has only a few counts. This rearrangement joins TRBV9 to TRBJ1-3; D gene unclear. Germline CDR1 and CDR2: SGDLS and YYNGEE. This CDR3 comprises 11 residues. The germline V and J ends were trimmed by 7 bases and 7 bases, with 9 bases remaining between them. In DNA form, the CDR3 reads TGTGCCAGCGGAGAGCGGAACACCATATATTTT. Its protein is CASGERNTIYF.

V is TRBV5-1 and J is TRBJ1-3; D is perhaps TRBD1 (5 bases). There are 14 residues in the CDR3. Germline CDR1 SGHRS, CDR2 YFSETQ. V was trimmed by 5 bases and J by 7 bases, leaving 16 bases between them. The DNA of the CDR3 is TGCGCCAGCAGACCTCAGGGCCTAGATAACACCATATATTTT. Translated, it gives CASRPQGLDNTIYF.

This chain links TRBV11-2 with TRBJ2-1, with a tentative D call TRBD2 (5 bases). V was clipped by 5 bases and J by 3 bases, with 14 bases between them. Germline CDR1 and CDR2: SGHAT and FQNNGV. The CDR3 loop spans 15 amino acids. CDR3 in DNA: TGTGCCAGCAGCGCACCTTCGAGCGGCTACAATGAGCAGTTCTTC. This gives the protein CASSAPSSGYNEQFF.

This sequence joins TRBV5-1 and TRBJ2-3; the D gene is possibly TRBD2 (6 bases). Looked up from germline, CDR1 is SGHRS and CDR2 is YFSETQ. This CDR3 contains 14 residues. Trimming took off 2 bases at V and 4 bases at J, with 11 bases between the two ends. The CDR3 loop is CASSLQRAPDTQYF. CDR3 sequence (DNA): TGCGCCAGCAGCTTACAGCGGGCCCCAGATACGCAGTATTTT.

This chain links TRBV5-1 with TRBJ2-1; possibly TRBD2 for D (6 bases). V lost 1 base and J lost 0, with 11 bases in between. CDR1 SGHRS and CDR2 YFSETQ come from the germline V gene. The CDR3 covers 16 residues. CDR3 DNA sequence: TGCGCCAGCAGCTTGTCCGGGACTGACTCCTACAATGAGCAGTTCTTC. This gives the protein CASSLSGTDSYNEQFF. The full variable domain, its missing parts supplied by reference TRBV5-1 and TRBJ2-1, is KAGVTQTPRYLIKTRGQQVTLSCSPISGHRSVSWYQQTPGQGLQFLFEYFSETQRNKGNFPGRFSGRQFSNSRSEMNVSTLELGDSALYLCASSLSGTDSYNEQFFGPGTRLTVL.

This clone occurred once. The chain is built from TRBV12-5 and TRBJ2-1, with 9 bases identical to TRBD1. The CDR3 contains 14 residues. The germline CDR1 and CDR2 sequences are LGHNT and FRNRAP. J lost 7 bases, V lost 3 bases, and 4 bases had no gene match. The CDR3 here is CASGLQGAANEQFF. The CDR3 region has the DNA TGTGCTAGTGGTTTACAGGGGGCTGCAAATGAGCAGTTCTTC.

This clone was counted between two and nine times. The chain couples TRBV7-2 to TRBJ1-2, with 9 bases aligning to TRBD1. Germline loops: CDR1 SGHTA, CDR2 FQGNSA. The CDR3 length is 19 residues. V lost 5 bases, J lost 2 bases, and 18 bases stayed unmatched. The CDR3 bases are TGTGCCAGCAGCCTAAGGGGGGGACAGGGTTACTATCTAAACTATGGCTACACCTTC. Translated, it gives CASSLRGGQGYYLNYGYTF.

This chain uses TRBV5-1 with TRBJ2-5, with D uncertain. CDR3 length: 14 amino acids. V was clipped by 0 bases and J by 4 bases, with 10 bases between them. Germline V gene data show CDR1 as SGHRS and CDR2 as YFSETQ. The CDR3 here is CASSLDRSRETQYF. The CDR3, as DNA: TGCGCCAGCAGCTTGGACCGAAGTAGAGAGACCCAGTACTTC.

The chain is built from TRBV3-1 (or the pseudogene TRBV3-2) and TRBJ1-2; unclear D gene. Looked up from germline, CDR1 is LGHDT and CDR2 is YNNKEL (reference sequence). The CDR3 has 12 amino acids. V gave up 1 base and J gave up 8 bases, with 8 bases separating them. CDR3 sequence: CASSQARAGYTF. Written as DNA, the CDR3 is TGTGCCAGCAGCCAAGCGAGGGCCGGCTACACCTTC.

J is TRBJ1-2 and V is TRBV14, with D possibly being TRBD1 (6 bases). V gave up 4 bases and J gave up 8 bases, with 14 bases separating them. CDR3 length: 13 residues. The germline CDR1 and CDR2 sequences are SGHDN and FVKESK. This CDR3 reads CASSRTVLSGYTF. CDR3 DNA sequence: TGTGCCAGCAGCCGGACAGTGCTATCGGGCTACACCTTC.

This clone was seen just once. The rearrangement joins TRBV18 to TRBJ2-1; the D is unclear. Germline V gene sequence: CDR1 KGHSH, CDR2 LQKENI. The V end lost 3 bases, the J end lost 9 bases, and 12 bases lay between the germline ends. The CDR3 has 13 amino acids. The CDR3 protein is CASSPATWSEQFF. Written as DNA, the CDR3 is TGTGCCAGCTCACCGGCCACGTGGAGTGAGCAGTTCTTC. The whole variable domain, remainder taken from reference TRBV18 and TRBJ2-1, is NAGVMQNPRHLVRRRGQEARLRCSPMKGHSHVYWYRQLPEEGLKFMVYLQKENIIDESGMPKERFSAEFPKEGPSILRIQQVVRGDSAAYFCASSPATWSEQFFGPGTRLTVL.

This rearrangement joins TRBV18 to TRBJ1-4; 8 bases match TRBD1. The CDR3 contains 15 residues. V gave up 6 bases and J gave up 3 bases; unmatched junction bases: 6. In germline, CDR1 is KGHSH, CDR2 LQKENI. The CDR3 here is CASSPRTGPNEKLFF. The CDR3 DNA follows: TGTGCCAGCTCCCCCAGGACAGGGCCTAATGAAAAACTGTTTTTT.

This clone appeared once. This chain connects TRBV19 to TRBJ2-7, with 8 bases matching TRBD2. The CDR3 consists of 15 residues. Germline V gene sequence: CDR1 LNHDA, CDR2 SQIVND (reference sequence). The V gene end was trimmed by 3 bases and the J gene end by 0 bases; junction bases not matched to a gene: 4. Here the CDR3 DNA reads TGTGCCAGTAGTATTCGCGGGAGGCCCTCCTACGAGCAGTACTTC. Translation: CASSIRGRPSYEQYF.

The chain uses TRBV11-2 and TRBJ1-1, with D hard to call. The CDR3 runs to 13 residues. Germline assignment: CDR1 SGHAT and CDR2 FQNNGV. Trimming took off 5 bases at V and 4 bases at J, with 11 bases between the two ends. The CDR3 spells CASSTRSRTEAFF. The DNA for the CDR3 is TGTGCCAGCAGCACCCGGTCCCGCACTGAAGCTTTCTTT.

The chain links TRBV5-1 to TRBJ1-2, with 9 bases aligning to TRBD1. The CDR3 extends over 14 amino acids. V shed 2 bases, J shed 6 bases, and the junction held 5 bases outside the gene matches. Germline V gives CDR1 SGHRS, CDR2 YFSETQ. In DNA, the CDR3 is TGCGCCAGCAGCTTTAACAGGGGGCTGGATGGCTACACCTTC. This sequence encodes CASSFNRGLDGYTF.

V gene TRBV11-2 combines with J gene TRBJ2-5, with 7 nucleotides matching TRBD2. This CDR3 comprises 17 residues. Losses at the gene ends were 5 bases for V and 4 bases for J; bases not matched to a gene: 16. CDR1 and CDR2 from the germline V gene are SGHAT and FQNNGV. The CDR3 DNA reads as TGTGCCAGCAGCCCTCTGGGAGGGGCGGTATGGGTAGAGACCCAGTACTTC. Translated, it gives CASSPLGGAVWVETQYF.

V gene TRBV3-1 (or the pseudogene TRBV3-2) combines with J gene TRBJ2-5; TRBD1 might be the D (5 bases). V was shortened by 0 bases and J by 0 bases, with 11 bases between the two germline ends. The germline V gene encodes CDR1 LGHDT and CDR2 YNNKEL (reference sequence). CDR3 length: 16 amino acids. In DNA form, the CDR3 reads TGTGCCAGCAGCCAAGAGGCAGGGCGTAACCAAGAGACCCAGTACTTC. This sequence encodes CASSQEAGRNQETQYF.

This CDR3 is CASSLSGGNTGELFF. Written as DNA, the CDR3 is TGCGCCAGCAGCTTGTCAGGGGGCAACACCGGGGAGCTGTTTTTT. The chain is built from TRBV5-1 and TRBJ2-2; TRBD1 aligns across 8 bases. The CDR3 sequence is 15 residues long. The V and J ends lost 1 base and 2 bases, in that order; junction bases with no gene match: 1. The germline V gene has CDR1 SGHRS and CDR2 YFSETQ.

This rearrangement joins TRBV7-2 to TRBJ1-1, with D unresolved. From germline, CDR1 is SGHTA and CDR2 FQGNSA. V gave up 3 bases and J gave up 4 bases, with 9 bases separating them. The CDR3 covers 13 residues. CDR3 sequence (DNA): TGTGCCAGCAGCTTTAGCACGAGCACTGAAGCTTTCTTT. Translated, it gives CASSFSTSTEAFF.